This T cell receptor (beta chain) was identified in a study of blood T cell repertoires in COVID-19. Germline-derived CDR1 and CDR2 are SGDLS and YYNGEE. Between the trimmed V and J ends, which lost 4 bases and 0 bases, there was a span of 7 bases. There are 13 residues in the CDR3. Assay: immunoSEQ multiplex PCR; the TCRdb copy retains only in-frame clones and omits some. The data hold 200,000 to 300,000 clones, with 70% to 90% observed a single time. The sequenced sample was peripheral blood. The clonotype was recovered from a woman aged 50 to 60 with acute or convalescent COVID-19. The chain is built from TRBV9 and TRBJ2-5, with D uncertain. This chain's CDR3 is CASSPLYQETQYF. CDR3 coding DNA: TGTGCCAGCAGCCCTCTGTACCAAGAGACCCAGTACTTC.